This entry lists 28 T cell receptor beta chains sequenced from one sample in a study of beta chain features in type 1 diabetes. Every isolated RNA sample was fully reverse transcribed, so sequencing captured expressed TCRB transcripts. Method: immunoSEQ multiplex PCR; TCRdb's copy keeps in-frame clones and lacks some. The table shows 250,000 or so clones, with 68% occurring only once. The sample consisted of naive CD4+ T cells from blood. These receptors all come from a man aged 25-45 years in good health.

V gene TRBV21-1 combines with J gene TRBJ2-5; TRBD1 is the table's D call, not checked against the DNA. TRBV21-1 is a recognized pseudogene. CDR3 length: 17 residues. The CDR3 nucleotides read TGTGCCAGCAGCAACCCGGACAGGGTGTTTCCTCAAGAGACCCAGTACTTC. Translated, it gives CASSNPDRVFPQETQYF.

J is TRBJ2-2 and V is TRBV30, with TRBD1 identical over 9 bases. In germline, CDR1 is GTSNPN, CDR2 SVGIG (reference sequence). The CDR3 extends over 16 amino acids. V lost 4 bases, J lost 3 bases, and 9 bases stayed unmatched. The CDR3 DNA sequence: TGTGCCTGGAACCCAGGGGGACAGGGCCACACCGGGGAGCTGTTTTTT. Translated: CAWNPGGQGHTGELFF.

This clone was seen a single time. The chain combines TRBV30 with TRBJ1-4; tentatively, D is TRBD1 (5 bases). The CDR3 consists of 15 residues. Trimming shortened V by 4 bases and J by 0 bases, and 12 bases separated the two germline ends. The germline gives CDR1 GTSNPN, CDR2 SVGIG (reference sequence). CDR3 DNA sequence: TGTGCCTGGACAAGGGGCCCATCAACTAATGAAAAACTGTTTTTT. Its protein product is CAWTRGPSTNEKLFF.

The chain's CDR3 is CASSKGEPGTQYF. DNA for the CDR3: TGTGCCAGCAGCAAAGGGGAACCGGGGACCCAGTACTTC. The chain couples TRBV7-7 to TRBJ2-5; tentatively, D is TRBD1 (5 bases). The V end lost 5 bases, the J end lost 7 bases, and 14 bases lay between the germline ends. Germline CDR1 is SSHAT and CDR2 is FNYEAQ (reference sequence). The CDR3 spans 13 residues.

This clone was detected only once. V is TRBV30 and J is TRBJ2-1, with a tentative D call TRBD2 (6 bases). The CDR3 is 15 amino acids. Trimming pared 0 bases from V and 5 bases from J, leaving 14 bases between. In germline, CDR1 is GTSNPN, CDR2 SVGIG (reference sequence). The CDR3 here is CAWSVSLARNNEQFF. CDR3 DNA sequence: TGTGCCTGGAGTGTATCCCTAGCGCGGAACAATGAGCAGTTCTTC.

A remark on this clone: Other DNA variants within this sample encode the same CDR3. The rearrangement uses TRBV5-1 and TRBJ2-7; D tentatively reads TRBD1 or TRBD2 (5 bases each). Between the trimmed V and J ends, which lost 0 bases and 0 bases, there was a span of 7 bases. CDR3 length: 14 residues. Germline CDR1 SGHRS, CDR2 YFSETQ. CDR3 DNA: TGCGCCAGCAGCTTGGCCGGGACCTCCTACGAGCAGTACTTC. This encodes CASSLAGTSYEQYF.

DNA for the CDR3: TGTGCCAGCAGCCCTCTGAGGGCTCCGAACACTGAAGCTTTCTTT. Translation: CASSPLRAPNTEAFF. This chain links TRBV14 with TRBJ1-1; D unresolved. With 4 bases removed from V and 1 base from J, the gap between germline ends came to 13 bases. CDR3 length equals 15 residues. Germline CDR1 reads SGHDN; CDR2 reads FVKESK.

The chain recombines TRBV29-1 with TRBJ2-5, with D perhaps assigned TRBD1 or TRBD2 (5 bases each). The V gene's germline CDR1 is SQVTM and CDR2 ANQGSEA. V lost 7 bases to trimming and J lost 7 bases, with 16 bases between them. The CDR3 is made up of 12 amino acids. Here the CDR3 DNA reads TGCAGCGCACGGGACGGCCAGGGGACCCAGTACTTC. Its protein product is CSARDGQGTQYF. Together with reference TRBV29-1 and TRBJ2-5, the CDR3 gives the full variable domain: SAVISQKPSRDICQRGTSLTIQCQVDSQVTMMFWYRQQPGQSLTLIATANQGSEATYESGFVIDKFPISRPNLTFSTLTVSNMSPEDSSIYLCSARDGQGTQYFGPGTRLLVL.

The chain carries TRBV6-5 and TRBJ1-5; 7 nucleotides align to TRBD1. Trimming took 0 bases from V and 6 from J; bases not matched to a gene: 5. The CDR3 length is 15 residues. CDR1 is MNHEY, CDR2 SVGAGI, per germline. The CDR3 sequence: CASSYSTGASQPQHF. CDR3 nucleotides: TGTGCCAGCAGTTACTCCACAGGGGCTAGTCAGCCCCAGCATTTT.

The genes are TRBV9 and TRBJ2-7; 9 nucleotides line up with TRBD2. The germline V gene has CDR1 SGDLS and CDR2 YYNGEE. V was pared by 4 bases and J by 4 bases, with 6 bases of the junction left unmatched. The CDR3 has 14 amino acids. The DNA of the CDR3 is TGTGCCAGCAGCCGGGATGCGGGAGGGTACGAGCAGTACTTC. Protein sequence: CASSRDAGGYEQYF.

To note about this clone: Other DNA sequences of this sample code for an identical CDR3. The genes are TRBV7-2 and TRBJ2-5; maybe TRBD2 (5 bases). Trimming removed 1 base from V and 5 bases from J, with 8 bases in between. The germline CDR1 and CDR2 sequences are SGHTA and FQGNSA. This CDR3 region has 13 residues. CDR3 amino acids: CASSLGLRETQYF. CDR3 sequence (DNA): TGTGCCAGCAGCTTAGGACTACGGGAGACCCAGTACTTC.

For this clone: The identical CDR3 is also encoded by other nucleotide sequences in the sample. The V and J genes are TRBV29-1 and TRBJ1-1; 7 bases match TRBD1. This CDR3 region has 13 residues. Germline CDR1 and CDR2: SQVTM and ANQGSEA. J lost 0 bases, V lost 5 bases, and 3 bases had no gene match. The DNA for the CDR3 is TGCAGCGTTAGGGGGCGTATGAACACTGAAGCTTTCTTT. Amino acids: CSVRGRMNTEAFF.

The V and J genes are TRBV4-3 and TRBJ1-2, with D possibly being TRBD1 (5 bases). Trimming removed 8 bases from V and 3 bases from J, with 16 bases in between. Germline V gene lookup returns CDR1 LGHNA and CDR2 YSLEER. The CDR3 contains 14 residues. The CDR3, as DNA: TGCGCCAGCGGTCCCGGGGGAAGTTACTATGGCTACACCTTC. The encoded protein is CASGPGGSYYGYTF.

This clone was found once. The chain recombines TRBV30 with TRBJ1-5; D remains unclear. Deletions cut 7 bases from V and 0 bases from J, with 13 bases between. Germline V gives CDR1 GTSNPN, CDR2 SVGIG (reference sequence). This CDR3 has 14 residues. The CDR3 spells CASSNSNSNQPQHF. CDR3 sequence (DNA): TGTGCCTCCTCAAACAGTAATAGCAATCAGCCCCAGCATTTT.

The gene calls are TRBV29-1 and TRBJ2-7; D may be TRBD2 (5 bases). The length of the CDR3 is 12 residues. Looked up from germline, CDR1 is SQVTM and CDR2 is ANQGSEA. V lost 4 bases to trimming and J lost 6 bases, with 13 bases between them. The CDR3 coding sequence is TGCAGCGTTGTGGTACTAGGAGGCGAGCAGTACTTC. Translation: CSVVVLGGEQYF.

This clone was seen a handful of times. J is TRBJ2-3 and V is TRBV10-3; 8 bases are a match to TRBD2. The CDR3 runs to 16 residues. J lost 6 bases, V lost 8 bases, and 16 bases had no gene match. The V gene's germline CDR1 is ENHRY and CDR2 SYGVKD. CDR3 DNA: TGTGCCATCGGGTTTGGTGGTAGCGGGACTTCTGATACGCAGTATTTT. Amino acid sequence: CAIGFGGSGTSDTQYF.

The chain couples TRBV9 to TRBJ2-7, with D uncertain. Germline CDR1 and CDR2: SGDLS and YYNGEE. The CDR3 has 13 amino acids. The V end was cut by 0 bases, the J end by 6 bases, with 10 bases between. Here the CDR3 DNA reads TGTGCCAGCAGCGTAGATGTGGGGTCCGAGCAGTACTTC. Translation gives CASSVDVGSEQYF.

The V call is TRBV11-2, the J call TRBJ2-2; tentatively, D is TRBD1 or TRBD2 (5 bases each). Germline-derived CDR1 and CDR2 are SGHAT and FQNNGV. With 5 bases removed from V and 2 bases from J, the gap between germline ends came to 15 bases. CDR3 length: 16 residues. CDR3 nucleotides: TGTGCCAGCAGCCTACTTAAGGGGACCAACACCGGGGAGCTGTTTTTT. It codes for CASSLLKGTNTGELFF.

This chain links TRBV11-2 with TRBJ2-1, with 11 bases that match TRBD2. Germline V gene sequence: CDR1 SGHAT, CDR2 FQNNGV. Germline trimming cut 4 bases from V and 5 bases from J; bases unmatched to any gene: 4. The CDR3 has 15 amino acids. CDR3 protein: CASSSGTSGHNEQFF. The CDR3 DNA reads as TGTGCCAGCAGCTCGGGGACTAGCGGTCACAATGAGCAGTTCTTC.

V and J are TRBV15 and TRBJ2-1, with 7 bases fitting TRBD2. CDR3 size: 13 residues. V lost 1 base and J lost 15; bases outside the gene matches: 9. Germline V gene data show CDR1 as LNHNV and CDR2 as YYDKDF (reference sequence). CDR3 bases: TGTGCCACCAGCAGAGGACTAGCCCAGCCCCTGTTCTTC. It yields the protein CATSRGLAQPLFF.

V usage is TRBV30 and J usage is TRBJ1-1, with 9 bases identical to TRBD1. The CDR3 consists of 13 residues. Germline lookup yields CDR1 GTSNPN and CDR2 SVGIG (reference sequence). J gave up 4 bases and V 5 bases, and 5 bases lay outside the gene matches. The CDR3 DNA reads TGTGCCTGGCACAGGGGGCCAAGCACTGAAGCTTTCTTT. Translated, it gives CAWHRGPSTEAFF.

This chain links TRBV29-1 with TRBJ1-6; D perhaps matches TRBD1 (6 bases). CDR1 and CDR2 from the germline V gene are SQVTM and ANQGSEA. The length of the CDR3 is 13 residues. V lost 2 bases, J lost 10 bases, and 12 bases lay in between. The CDR3 DNA is TGCAGCGTTGAACCAGGGGTAGAGTCACCCCTCCACTTT. This translates into CSVEPGVESPLHF. The full variable domain, with the rest looked up from reference TRBV29-1 and TRBJ1-6, is SAVISQKPSRDICQRGTSLTIQCQVDSQVTMMFWYRQQPGQSLTLIATANQGSEATYESGFVIDKFPISRPNLTFSTLTVSNMSPEDSSIYLCSVEPGVESPLHFGNGTRLTVT.

V gene TRBV30 combines with J gene TRBJ2-1; 10 bases are shared with TRBD1. J gave up 8 bases and V 4 bases, and 17 bases lay outside the gene matches. The CDR3 spans 17 residues. Germline values: CDR1 GTSNPN, CDR2 SVGIG (reference sequence). Here the CDR3 reads CAWMGRAPGQGYHEQFF. The CDR3 DNA sequence: TGTGCCTGGATGGGACGTGCTCCGGGACAGGGGTACCATGAGCAGTTCTTC. The full variable domain, completed using reference TRBV30 and TRBJ2-1, is SQTIHQWPATLVQPVGSPLSLECTVEGTSNPNLYWYRQAAGRGLQLLFYSVGIGQISSEVPQNLSASRPQDRQFILSSKKLLLSDSGFYLCAWMGRAPGQGYHEQFFGPGTRLTVL.

The V and J genes are TRBV9 and TRBJ2-1; the D gene is possibly TRBD1 (6 bases). CDR1 and CDR2 from the germline V gene are SGDLS and YYNGEE. The CDR3 totals 12 residues. V was cut by 4 bases and J by 7 bases, with 9 bases left in between. CDR3 sequence reads: CASSTTGNEQFF. The CDR3 region has the DNA TGTGCCAGCAGCACCACAGGGAATGAGCAGTTCTTC.

On this clone itself: Other DNA sequences within the sample encode an identical CDR3. This CDR3 is CSVEGYTEAFF. The CDR3 DNA reads as TGCAGCGTTGAGGGATACACTGAAGCTTTCTTT. J is TRBJ1-1 and V is TRBV29-1, with no clear D. Germline V gives CDR1 SQVTM, CDR2 ANQGSEA. Trimming left V 3 bases short and J 3 bases short, with 5 bases between. The length of the CDR3 is 11 residues.

Turning to this clone: In the same sample, other DNA sequences code for this CDR3. This rearrangement joins TRBV30 to TRBJ1-1; D not resolved. The germline V gene has CDR1 GTSNPN and CDR2 SVGIG (reference sequence). This CDR3 is built from 13 residues. V lost 0 bases and J lost 1, with 6 bases in between. The CDR3 is CAWSVQENTEAFF. The DNA for the CDR3 is TGTGCCTGGAGTGTGCAGGAGAACACTGAAGCTTTCTTT.

As regards this clone: The same CDR3 also results from other DNA sequences found in this sample. The rearrangement joins TRBV29-1 to TRBJ2-5, with D possibly matching TRBD2 (6 bases). From germline, CDR1 is SQVTM and CDR2 ANQGSEA. Deletions cut 3 bases from V and 5 bases from J, with 10 bases between. There are 12 residues in the CDR3. The CDR3 loop is CSVEEGDETQYF. As DNA, the CDR3 is TGCAGCGTTGAGGAGGGAGATGAGACCCAGTACTTC.

The chain joins TRBV15 to TRBJ2-6; TRBD1 matches at 7 bases. The ends lost 3 bases at V and 4 bases at J; junction bases unmatched: 15. The CDR3 is made up of 19 amino acids. CDR1 and CDR2 (germline): LNHNV, YYDKDF (reference sequence). CDR3 sequence reads: CATSRGPARQGSGANVLTF. As DNA, the CDR3 is TGTGCCACCAGCAGGGGGCCGGCCCGACAGGGTAGCGGGGCCAACGTCCTGACTTTC.